The T cell receptor beta chain described here comes from a study of early T cells in non-severe SARS-CoV-2 infection. On the study more broadly: The input, bulk RNA from unsorted whole blood, was sequenced, and chains were unpaired.

Deletions cut 1 base from V and 2 bases from J, with 16 bases between. The germline V gene has CDR1 SGHRS and CDR2 YFSETQ. This CDR3 region has 17 residues. Study observations and caveats: Database matching using VDJdb favored anti-spike CD8 responses, with private and CD4 specificities left missing.

This clonotype appeared many times. What it binds is unknown. Individual cDNA molecules each received unique molecular identifiers attached to them. TCRdb processed the 5' RACE reads anew with MiXCR; each CDR3 protein has one entry. The repertoire includes around 20,000 distinct CDR3 sequences, less than 5% of them detected once, and roughly 5% sits in the top ten. V usage is TRBV5-1 and J usage is TRBJ2-1; D is unresolved. The sequenced sample consisted of whole blood. The source is an adult who was a healthcare worker with PCR-confirmed SARS-CoV-2 infection or an uninfected control (not recorded which). The CDR3: CASSLLPEPRTYNEQFF. The CDR3 nucleotides are TGCGCCAGCAGCTTGTTACCGGAGCCGAGAACCTACAATGAGCAGTTCTTC.